This T cell receptor (beta chain) came from a study of blood T cell repertoires in COVID-19. Turning to the study itself: The United States, Italy and Spain were the sources of the acute and convalescent COVID-19 samples.

CDR3 length: 17 amino acids. V dropped 1 base and J dropped 7; count of bases not matched to a gene: 10. Germline V lookup: CDR1 KGHDR, CDR2 SFDVKD. Authors' data handling: Amplification with reference gene primers provided the estimates of nucleated cell counts. Sequencing was performed with immunoSEQ multiplex PCR; in TCRdb, only in-frame clones are kept and a portion is missing. That table furnishes V, J and clone size, whereas the DNA furnished D and trimming. The table lists hundreds of thousands of clones, 84% of them singletons, with less than 10% in the top ten. The sequenced sample was peripheral blood. The genes are TRBV24-1 and TRBJ2-1; 9 positions match TRBD1. This TCR was sampled from a human donor in a cohort sampled during active COVID-19. The CDR3 nucleotides read TGTGCCACCAGTGATTTTCGGGGTACAGGGGGCATAAATGAGCAGTTCTTC. It encodes CATSDFRGTGGINEQFF.